The 24 T cell receptor beta chains listed next were all sequenced from one sample in a study of T cells in localized non-small cell lung cancer. Profiled with immunoSEQ multiplex PCR; TCRdb holds only in-frame clones, not every one. The sample consists of about 1,600 clones, about 35% of them appearing once. Sequences were derived from normal lung tissue next to the tumor, sampled before any cancer treatment. These receptors originate from a female donor aged 60 or older with stage II squamous cell lung carcinoma.

The chain uses TRBV11-3 and TRBJ2-1; D unclear. CDR1 is SGHNT, CDR2 YENEEA, per germline. V was trimmed by 5 bases and J by 0 bases, leaving 11 bases between them. The CDR3 runs to 15 residues. The CDR3 bases are TGTGCCAGCAGCCCGGCCCCGAGCTCCTACAATGAGCAGTTCTTC. Its translation: CASSPAPSSYNEQFF. Variable domain in full (rest from reference TRBV11-3 and TRBJ2-1): EAGVVQSPRYKIIEKKQPVAFWCNPISGHNTLYWYLQNLGQGPELLIRYENEEAVDDSQLPKDRFSAERLKGVDSTLKIQPAELGDSAVYLCASSPAPSSYNEQFFGPGTRLTVL.

This clone was seen a handful of times. The rearrangement uses TRBV7-7 and TRBJ1-1; 7 positions match TRBD1. Trimming removed 5 bases from V and 0 bases from J; junction bases left unmatched: 15. The CDR3 is 18 amino acids. Germline V gene sequence: CDR1 SSHAT, CDR2 FNYEAQ (reference sequence). This CDR3 is CASSQEVGGGMMNTEAFF. In nucleotides, the CDR3 is TGTGCCAGCAGCCAAGAGGTAGGGGGCGGAATGATGAACACTGAAGCTTTCTTT.

The chain combines TRBV4-1 with TRBJ2-1, with TRBD2 matching over 8 bases. Germline CDR1 and CDR2: MGHRA and YSYEKL. The ends lost 4 bases at V and 7 bases at J; junction bases unmatched: 9. The CDR3 is 15 residues long. CDR3 sequence (DNA): TGCGCCAGCAGCCCCGGGTCGGGGGGGCGAAATGAGCAGTTCTTC. Its translation: CASSPGSGGRNEQFF.

The CDR3 region is CASSPETGANYGYTF. CDR3 DNA: TGTGCCAGCTCACCAGAGACAGGGGCTAACTATGGCTACACCTTC. This chain uses TRBV18 with TRBJ1-2; TRBD1 matches 8 bases. The germline gives CDR1 KGHSH, CDR2 LQKENI. The CDR3 loop spans 15 amino acids. Trimming took 2 bases from V and 0 from J; bases not matched to a gene: 2.

This clone was seen a few times. V and J are TRBV9 and TRBJ2-3, with D possibly being TRBD2 (6 bases). Trimming took 4 bases from V and 0 from J, leaving 12 bases between them. Germline V gives CDR1 SGDLS, CDR2 YYNGEE. The CDR3 covers 15 residues. CDR3 residues: CASSLLAASTDTQYF. CDR3 bases: TGTGCCAGCAGCCTTTTAGCGGCTAGCACAGATACGCAGTATTTT.

This clone occurred a few times. At one end, the junction sequence differs from germline, possibly due to a read error. V is TRBV6-8 and J is TRBJ1-6, with D possibly matching TRBD1 (5 bases). The germline CDR1 and CDR2 sequences are MNHGY and SAAAGT. The CDR3 spans 14 residues. The CDR3 region has the DNA TGTGCCAGCAGTCACTCCGGGGGTGATTCACCCCTCCACTTT. Its translation: CASSHSGGDSPLHF.

The V call is TRBV18, the J call TRBJ1-2; D unresolved. The CDR3 covers 13 residues. Trimming took 3 bases from V and 8 from J, leaving 13 bases between them. The germline gives CDR1 KGHSH, CDR2 LQKENI. In nucleotides, the CDR3 is TGTGCCAGCTCACCGTACGAGGAGCTGGGCTACACCTTC. Its translation: CASSPYEELGYTF.

This rearrangement joins TRBV6-8 to TRBJ1-2; no clear D gene. This CDR3 spans 13 amino acids. Trimming took off 5 bases at V and 5 bases at J, with 12 bases between the two ends. CDR1 is MNHGY, CDR2 SAAAGT, per germline. The CDR3 coding sequence is TGTGCCAGCAGTCAAGAGCCGTTTTATGGCTACACCTTC. This gives the protein CASSQEPFYGYTF.

J is TRBJ2-1 and V is TRBV6-8; 14 bases align to TRBD2. V gave up 2 bases and J gave up 13 bases; unmatched junction bases: 10. CDR1 MNHGY and CDR2 SAAAGT come from the germline V gene. The CDR3 is 16 amino acids. The CDR3 here is CASSYGLAGGAMSQFF. The CDR3 coding sequence is TGTGCCAGCAGTTACGGACTAGCGGGGGGAGCAATGTCACAGTTCTTC.

This chain uses TRBV1 with TRBJ1-1. TRBV1 is given as a pseudogene. This CDR3 is 18 amino acids long. CDR3 region: CASSQDPSGSGLNTEAFF. The CDR3 nucleotides are TGCGCCAGCAGCCAAGACCCCTCGGGGAGTGGGTTGAACACTGAAGCTTTCTTT.

The chain has TRBV11-3 and TRBJ2-5, with no clear D. The V end lost 1 base, the J end lost 0 bases, and 6 bases lay between the germline ends. The germline V gene has CDR1 SGHNT and CDR2 YENEEA. The CDR3 consists of 14 residues. The CDR3: CASSLGRYQETQYF. CDR3 sequence (DNA): TGTGCCAGCAGCTTAGGGCGGTACCAAGAGACCCAGTACTTC.

By proportion, this clone is medium-sized (0.01 to 0.1%). V usage is TRBV4-1 and J usage is TRBJ2-1; 11 nucleotides match TRBD1. V trimming: 4 bases; J trimming: 11 bases; junction bases outside the gene matches: 19. This CDR3 comprises 18 residues. Germline assignment: CDR1 MGHRA and CDR2 YSYEKL. CDR3: CASSPVSMGTGGMIQQFF. The CDR3 DNA reads as TGCGCCAGCAGCCCCGTCAGCATGGGGACAGGGGGTATGATCCAGCAGTTCTTC.

By frequency in the sample, this clone is medium-sized. The rearrangement uses TRBV11-3 and TRBJ2-2; 8 positions agree with TRBD2. From germline, CDR1 is SGHNT and CDR2 YENEEA. CDR3 length equals 17 residues. V was pared by 5 bases and J by 0 bases, with 8 bases of the junction left unmatched. The CDR3, as DNA: TGTGCCAGCAGCCCCGTGGGGCGGGGGGCGAACACCGGGGAGCTGTTTTTT. It translates to CASSPVGRGANTGELFF. Full variable domain (rest looked up from reference TRBV11-3 and TRBJ2-2): EAGVVQSPRYKIIEKKQPVAFWCNPISGHNTLYWYLQNLGQGPELLIRYENEEAVDDSQLPKDRFSAERLKGVDSTLKIQPAELGDSAVYLCASSPVGRGANTGELFFGEGSRLTVL.

There are a few counts of this clone. The CDR3 protein is CAWSETIRGEIYEQYF. The CDR3 coding sequence is TGTGCCTGGAGTGAAACTATACGGGGAGAGATCTACGAGCAGTACTTC. The J gene is TRBJ2-7, the V gene TRBV30; D is possibly TRBD2 (5 bases). Germline loops: CDR1 GTSNPN, CDR2 SVGIG (reference sequence). The CDR3 is 16 residues long. Trimming took off 1 base at V and 3 bases at J, with 19 bases between the two ends.

V gene TRBV28 combines with J gene TRBJ2-2; D possibly corresponds to TRBD2 (6 bases). This CDR3 is built from 14 residues. The V end lost 8 bases, the J end lost 0 bases, and 10 bases lay between the germline ends. Germline lookup yields CDR1 MDHEN and CDR2 SYDVKM. The CDR3 loop reads CASGRLANTGELFF. The CDR3 nucleotides read TGTGCCAGCGGGAGACTAGCGAACACCGGGGAGCTGTTTTTT.

In this sample, this clone turned up a few times. The chain joins TRBV7-1 to TRBJ2-7; TRBD2 matches 9 bases. TRBV7-1 is designated an ORF whose function remains uncertain. This CDR3 has 15 residues. The V segment lost 4 bases and the J segment 5 bases; nucleotides outside the gene matches: 9. The CDR3 reads CASSLAGAGGHEQYF. CDR3 nucleotides: TGTGCCAGCAGCTTAGCCGGGGCGGGAGGGCACGAGCAGTACTTC.

The chain recombines TRBV11-3 with TRBJ2-2; 9 nucleotides match TRBD1. This CDR3 comprises 16 residues. V lost 8 bases, J lost 5 bases, and 12 bases stayed unmatched. Germline V gene sequence: CDR1 SGHNT, CDR2 YENEEA. The CDR3 nucleotides are TGTGCCAGCCACCTCCGACAGGGGGAGCGGACCGGGGAGCTGTTTTTT. Translating gives CASHLRQGERTGELFF.

The chain couples TRBV11-3 to TRBJ2-7; 7 nucleotides match TRBD1. Trimming cost V 3 bases and J 0 bases; bases outside gene matches: 5. The CDR3 covers 15 residues. The germline CDR1 and CDR2 sequences are SGHNT and YENEEA. In nucleotides, the CDR3 is TGTGCCAGCAGCTTGGGGACAGCTTACTCCTACGAGCAGTACTTC. It translates to CASSLGTAYSYEQYF.

This clone was seen a handful of times. The rearrangement links TRBV6-8 to TRBJ2-7, with 9 bases lining up with TRBD1. The V segment lost 6 bases and the J segment 0 bases; nucleotides outside the gene matches: 3. Germline values: CDR1 MNHGY, CDR2 SAAAGT. The CDR3 contains 14 residues. This CDR3 is CASSGTGNSYEQYF. DNA of the CDR3: TGTGCCAGCAGCGGGACAGGGAACTCCTACGAGCAGTACTTC.

This chain uses TRBV28 with TRBJ2-7; TRBD1 might be the D (6 bases). Germline V gene sequence: CDR1 MDHEN, CDR2 SYDVKM. Trimming removed 6 bases from V and 2 bases from J, with 11 bases in between. The CDR3 totals 13 residues. This chain's CDR3 is CASRWGPTYEQYF. In nucleotides, the CDR3 is TGTGCCAGCAGATGGGGGCCTACCTACGAGCAGTACTTC.

This chain connects TRBV19 to TRBJ1-2, with a possible D match to TRBD1 (6 bases). Germline-derived CDR1 and CDR2 are LNHDA and SQIVND (reference sequence). With 5 bases removed from V and 4 bases from J, the gap between germline ends came to 11 bases. The CDR3 has 13 amino acids. The CDR3 bases are TGTGCCAGTAGTGGGGGACACTTCTATGGCTACACCTTC. Protein: CASSGGHFYGYTF.

By share of the sample, this clone is large. J is TRBJ2-3 and V is TRBV11-3; D may match TRBD1 or TRBD2 (5 bases each). This CDR3 spans 15 amino acids. V was trimmed by 5 bases and J by 2 bases, leaving 14 bases between them. CDR1 is SGHNT, CDR2 YENEEA, per germline. DNA for the CDR3: TGTGCCAGCAGCCATTCCGGGACCCTCACAGATACGCAGTATTTT. It specifies CASSHSGTLTDTQYF.

This clone came up a few times. This chain joins TRBV30 and TRBJ1-2; weak D call: TRBD1 (6 bases). Trimming left V 2 bases short and J 8 bases short, with 18 bases between. Germline V gene data show CDR1 as GTSNPN and CDR2 as SVGIG (reference sequence). The CDR3 sequence is 14 residues long. The CDR3 bases are TGTGCCTGGAGTCCACATGGGGGCCGGGGCGGCTACACCTTC. Its translation is CAWSPHGGRGGYTF.

J is TRBJ1-2 and V is TRBV28; D unresolved. Germline V lookup: CDR1 MDHEN, CDR2 SYDVKM. V dropped 1 base and J dropped 2 bases, with 5 bases sitting between them. CDR3 size: 13 residues. CDR3 in amino acids: CASSLYQNYGYTF. CDR3 coding DNA: TGTGCCAGCAGTTTATATCAAAACTATGGCTACACCTTC.